These 24 T cell receptor beta chains were all obtained from the same sample, sequenced in a study of cytotoxic CD8 clonotypes in ibrutinib-treated CLL. Profiled with immunoSEQ multiplex PCR; TCRdb holds only in-frame clones, not every one. Of around 310,000 clones in the sample, around four fifths were seen once. The material sequenced was PBMCs, taken before ibrutinib treatment. The origin of the receptors is a human donor with chronic lymphocytic leukemia.

The gene calls are TRBV10-3 and TRBJ2-7; 11 nucleotides line up with TRBD2. The trim removed 5 bases at V and 3 bases at J, leaving 3 bases unmatched. The germline V gene encodes CDR1 ENHRY and CDR2 SYGVKD. The CDR3 covers 14 residues. Here the CDR3 reads CAISSTSGSYEQYF. The DNA for the CDR3 is TGTGCCATCAGTAGCACTAGCGGGAGCTACGAGCAGTACTTC.

This sequence joins TRBV30 and TRBJ1-4; D perhaps matches TRBD1 (6 bases). The CDR3 runs to 14 residues. The germline V gene has CDR1 GTSNPN and CDR2 SVGIG (reference sequence). V was pared by 3 bases and J by 9 bases, with 17 bases between. In DNA form, the CDR3 reads TGTGCCTGGAGAGAGACAGGATCGGCCAAAAAACTGTTTTTT. Its protein product is CAWRETGSAKKLFF.

This chain uses TRBV6-1 with TRBJ2-2; 11 bases match TRBD2. The length of the CDR3 is 14 residues. CDR1 and CDR2 (germline): MNHNS, SASEGT. V was clipped by 7 bases and J by 7 bases; unmatched bases: 5. The CDR3 DNA reads as TGTGCCAGCAAACTAGCGGGAGTGTTCGGGGAGCTGTTTTTT. Translated: CASKLAGVFGELFF.

J is TRBJ2-1 and V is TRBV11-3, with D uncertain. CDR3 length equals 13 residues. Trimming left V 5 bases short and J 15 bases short, with 20 bases between. Germline V gene data show CDR1 as SGHNT and CDR2 as YENEEA. The CDR3 protein is CASSPSVENPRFF. The CDR3 DNA reads TGTGCCAGCAGCCCGTCAGTAGAGAACCCTAGGTTCTTC.

The chain is built from TRBV6-5 and TRBJ2-7, with a weak D call TRBD1 (6 bases). V shed 7 bases and J shed 3 bases, with 13 bases lying between them. In germline, CDR1 is MNHEY, CDR2 SVGAGI. The CDR3 is made up of 13 amino acids. The CDR3 loop is CASTPGQSYEQYF. CDR3 nucleotides: TGTGCCAGCACACCCGGACAGAGCTACGAGCAGTACTTC.

The chain has TRBV2 and TRBJ2-4, with a possible D match to TRBD1 (5 bases). Trimming pared 5 bases from V and 8 bases from J, leaving 19 bases between. The CDR3 is 15 amino acids. Looked up from germline, CDR1 is SNHLY and CDR2 is FYNNEI. The CDR3 region has the DNA TGTGCCAGCAGTAAAGACAGCTATCGTAGAGACATTCAGTACTTC. It yields the protein CASSKDSYRRDIQYF.

The chain is built from TRBV7-9 and TRBJ1-1, with D possibly matching TRBD1 (5 bases). The germline gives CDR1 SEHNR, CDR2 FQNEAQ (reference sequence). This CDR3 comprises 14 residues. V was shortened by 5 bases and J by 3 bases, with 13 bases between the two germline ends. CDR3 nucleotides: TGTGCCAGCAGCCTGGGGGTTGGGCACACTGAAGCTTTCTTT. This gives the protein CASSLGVGHTEAFF.

This chain connects TRBV19 to TRBJ2-5, with 12 bases matching TRBD1. This CDR3 has 15 residues. V lost 4 bases, J lost 3 bases, and 3 bases stayed unmatched. CDR1 LNHDA and CDR2 SQIVND come from the germline V gene (reference sequence). CDR3 protein: CASSRDRGREETQYF. The CDR3 DNA follows: TGTGCCAGTAGTAGGGACAGGGGGCGCGAAGAGACCCAGTACTTC. Full variable domain (outside the CDR3, taken from reference TRBV19 and TRBJ2-5): DGGITQSPKYLFRKEGQNVTLSCEQNLNHDAMYWYRQDPGQGLRLIYYSQIVNDFQKGDIAEGYSVSREKKESFPLTVTSAQKNPTAFYLCASSRDRGREETQYFGPGTRLLVL.

The chain carries TRBV7-2 and TRBJ2-3; D is unresolved. V lost 5 bases to trimming and J lost 5 bases, with 11 bases between them. Germline CDR1 reads SGHTA; CDR2 reads FQGNSA. The CDR3 runs 13 residues. DNA of the CDR3: TGTGCCAGCAGCCCGCGCCGTGGAGATACGCAGTATTTT. Translated: CASSPRRGDTQYF.

This chain connects TRBV27 to TRBJ2-7; weak D call: TRBD2 (5 bases). Trimming removed 10 bases from V and 0 bases from J, with 13 bases in between. Germline V gene lookup returns CDR1 MNHEY and CDR2 SMNVEV (reference sequence). The CDR3 extends over 13 amino acids. The CDR3 loop is CATKGRGSYEQYF. In nucleotides, the CDR3 is TGTGCCACCAAAGGACGGGGCTCCTACGAGCAGTACTTC.

This clone was counted once. This chain links TRBV15 with TRBJ2-7; perhaps TRBD1 as D (6 bases). Germline CDR1 and CDR2: LNHNV and YYDKDF (reference sequence). CDR3 length: 15 residues. Deletions cut 4 bases from V and 1 base from J, with 14 bases between. The CDR3 nucleotides are TGTGCCACCAGCAAAGGGGGTATCAATTCCTACGAGCAGTACTTC. Its translation is CATSKGGINSYEQYF.

The V gene is TRBV7-3, the J gene TRBJ1-1; possible D gene TRBD1, 5 bases. In germline, CDR1 is SGHTA, CDR2 FQGTGA. Trimming took 5 bases from V and 2 from J, leaving 15 bases between them. The CDR3 loop spans 15 amino acids. In DNA form, the CDR3 reads TGTGCCAGCAGCCCTTCGATCGACAGAAACACTGAAGCTTTCTTT. Protein: CASSPSIDRNTEAFF. Variable domain in full (rest from reference TRBV7-3 and TRBJ1-1): GAGVSQTPSNKVTEKGKYVELRCDPISGHTALYWYRQSLGQGPEFLIYFQGTGAADDSGLPNDRFFAVRPEGSVSTLKIQRTERGDSAVYLCASSPSIDRNTEAFFGQGTRLTVV.

V is TRBV7-2 and J is TRBJ2-7; 9 bases align to TRBD2. The CDR3 sequence is 15 residues long. CDR1 SGHTA and CDR2 FQGNSA come from the germline V gene. The junction had 5 bases not matched to a gene; V was cut back by 1 base and J by 4 bases. The CDR3 loop is CASSLEAGGGYEQYF. CDR3 sequence (DNA): TGTGCCAGCAGCTTAGAAGCGGGAGGAGGTTACGAGCAGTACTTC.

The chain combines TRBV6-1 with TRBJ2-7; tentatively, D is TRBD1 or TRBD2 (5 bases each). Looked up from germline, CDR1 is MNHNS and CDR2 is SASEGT. Trimming removed 2 bases from V and 0 bases from J, with 14 bases in between. This CDR3 is built from 16 residues. The CDR3 reads CASSEFRGLPSYEQYF. The CDR3, as DNA: TGTGCCAGCAGTGAATTCCGGGGCCTACCCTCCTACGAGCAGTACTTC.

This clone came up once. The V gene is TRBV7-9, the J gene TRBJ2-1; 14 nucleotides line up with TRBD2. The CDR3 runs 19 residues. The trim removed 2 bases at V and 7 bases at J, leaving 13 bases unmatched. The germline V gene encodes CDR1 SEHNR and CDR2 FQNEAQ (reference sequence). The CDR3 bases are TGTGCCAGCAGCTTACTCCCGGGACTAGCGGGAGCTACCCCGAATGAGCAGTTCTTC. Amino acid sequence: CASSLLPGLAGATPNEQFF.

This chain uses TRBV5-6 with TRBJ1-2, with D unclear. V was trimmed by 3 bases and J by 4 bases, leaving 13 bases between them. The CDR3 consists of 14 residues. Germline lookup yields CDR1 SGHDT and CDR2 YYEEEE. This CDR3 reads CASSSLRAVYGYTF. In nucleotides, the CDR3 is TGTGCCAGCAGCTCCCTGCGGGCGGTCTATGGCTACACCTTC.

The V and J genes are TRBV5-4 and TRBJ2-7; 13 nucleotides line up with TRBD2. This CDR3 is 16 amino acids long. V lost 3 bases to trimming and J lost 5 bases; unmatched junction nucleotides: 8. Germline-derived CDR1 and CDR2 are SGHNT and YYREEE (reference sequence). The CDR3 DNA reads TGTGCCAGCAGCTCGAGGACTAGCGGGAGAACCCACGAGCAGTACTTC. This encodes CASSSRTSGRTHEQYF.

The chain recombines TRBV5-1 with TRBJ1-1, with unresolved D. CDR3 length: 15 amino acids. Trimming shortened V by 0 bases and J by 1 base, and 10 bases separated the two germline ends. Germline V gene sequence: CDR1 SGHRS, CDR2 YFSETQ. The CDR3 here is CASSLARGENTEAFF. The CDR3, as DNA: TGCGCCAGCAGCTTGGCCCGGGGTGAGAACACTGAAGCTTTCTTT.

The chain links TRBV5-1 to TRBJ2-1; 12 bases fit TRBD2. The V segment lost 4 bases and the J segment 9 bases; nucleotides outside the gene matches: 8. Looked up from germline, CDR1 is SGHRS and CDR2 is YFSETQ. This CDR3 has 15 residues. The DNA of the CDR3 is TGCGCCAGCAGCCTACGACTAGCGGGAGACTCTGAGCAGTTCTTC. Residues: CASSLRLAGDSEQFF. The full variable domain, its missing parts supplied by reference TRBV5-1 and TRBJ2-1, is KAGVTQTPRYLIKTRGQQVTLSCSPISGHRSVSWYQQTPGQGLQFLFEYFSETQRNKGNFPGRFSGRQFSNSRSEMNVSTLELGDSALYLCASSLRLAGDSEQFFGPGTRLTVL.

The V gene is TRBV4-3, the J gene TRBJ2-7, with 9 positions matching TRBD2. Germline CDR1 reads LGHNA; CDR2 reads YSLEER. The CDR3 runs 17 residues. V shed 1 base and J 6 bases; nucleotides not matched to a gene: 13. The CDR3 sequence: CASSQGSPLAGDTEQYF. Written as DNA, the CDR3 is TGCGCCAGCAGCCAAGGGTCCCCCTTAGCGGGAGACACCGAGCAGTACTTC.

The V and J genes are TRBV5-4 and TRBJ2-1; 14 nucleotides match TRBD2. Per germline, CDR1 SGHNT and CDR2 YYREEE (reference sequence). The CDR3 has 15 amino acids. Trimming cost V 4 bases and J 8 bases; bases outside gene matches: 5. The CDR3 sequence: CASSPGLAGVDEQFF. CDR3 nucleotide sequence: TGTGCCAGCAGCCCGGGACTAGCGGGAGTCGATGAGCAGTTCTTC.

CDR3 sequence reads: CASSVGMGQGEEEQYF. The CDR3 DNA reads as TGTGCCAGCAGCGTAGGGATGGGACAGGGGGAAGAGGAGCAGTACTTC. The chain recombines TRBV9 with TRBJ2-7; 11 bases map to TRBD1. In germline, CDR1 is SGDLS, CDR2 YYNGEE. Trimming cost V 0 bases and J 7 bases; bases outside gene matches: 9. This CDR3 has 16 amino acids.

The chain joins TRBV7-6 to TRBJ1-1; TRBD1 might be the D (5 bases). The CDR3 extends over 16 amino acids. Germline CDR1 and CDR2: SGHVS and FNYEAQ. V was cut by 1 base and J by 0 bases, with 12 bases left in between. The CDR3 reads CASSLDLGGMNTEAFF. The CDR3 DNA is TGTGCCAGCAGCTTAGATTTGGGGGGAATGAACACTGAAGCTTTCTTT.

The chain employs TRBV13 and TRBJ2-1; 11 bases align to TRBD2. V dropped 5 bases and J dropped 9; count of bases not matched to a gene: 12. The germline V gene encodes CDR1 PRHDT and CDR2 FYEKMQ (reference sequence). This CDR3 is 16 amino acids long. CDR3 region: CASSHPGTSGSSEQFF. The CDR3 DNA follows: TGTGCCAGCAGCCACCCCGGGACTAGCGGTAGCAGTGAGCAGTTCTTC.